These 11 T cell receptor beta chains originate from one sample sequenced in a study of OX40 agonist ivuxolimab in advanced cancers. Assay: immunoSEQ multiplex PCR; the TCRdb copy retains only in-frame clones and omits some. The sample shows 85,000 to 130,000 clones, approximately 90% of them seen only once. The sequences come from CD4+ or CD8+ T cells sorted from blood, collected in a trial of the OX40 agonist ivuxolimab. The receptors come from an adult with an advanced solid tumor such as melanoma, head and neck, liver or kidney cancer.

The gene calls are TRBV20-1 and TRBJ1-3; D is undetermined. CDR1 DFQATT and CDR2 SNEGSKA come from the germline V gene (reference sequence). The CDR3 has 11 residues. Deletions cut 6 bases from V and 7 bases from J, with 10 bases between. Written as DNA, the CDR3 is TGCAGTGCCCCCTTGAGTAACACCATATATTTT. Translating it yields CSAPLSNTIYF.

This chain links TRBV27 with TRBJ2-7; TRBD1 matches 8 bases. J lost 3 bases, V lost 5 bases, and 9 bases had no gene match. The CDR3 spans 15 residues. In germline, CDR1 is MNHEY, CDR2 SMNVEV (reference sequence). The CDR3 coding sequence is TGTGCCAGCAGTATACCTGGGACAGGCTTCTACGAGCAGTACTTC. Its protein product is CASSIPGTGFYEQYF.

This clone has just a few counts. This sequence joins TRBV6-6 and TRBJ1-5; 10 bases match TRBD1. The V gene's germline CDR1 is MNHNY and CDR2 SVGAGI (reference sequence). The CDR3 covers 13 residues. The J segment lost 8 bases and the V segment lost 5 bases, leaving 3 bases of the junction unmatched. CDR3 amino acids: CASSDRGREPQHF. The CDR3 DNA is TGTGCCAGCAGTGACAGGGGGCGGGAGCCCCAGCATTTT.

V gene TRBV27 combines with J gene TRBJ1-5; D call uncertain. The CDR3 consists of 12 residues. The germline CDR1 and CDR2 sequences are MNHEY and SMNVEV (reference sequence). V lost 3 bases and J 2 bases, leaving 2 bases between the germline ends. CDR3 sequence reads: CASSFRNQPQHF. DNA of the CDR3: TGTGCCAGCAGTTTTCGCAATCAGCCCCAGCATTTT.

V usage is TRBV28 and J usage is TRBJ2-3; D unresolved. This CDR3 is built from 12 residues. Trimming cost V 3 bases and J 6 bases, with 7 bases left between them. Germline V gene sequence: CDR1 MDHEN, CDR2 SYDVKM. CDR3 bases: TGTGCCAGCAGTTTGGAAGGCGATACGCAGTATTTT. It yields the protein CASSLEGDTQYF.

The V call is TRBV7-2, the J call TRBJ2-3, with a possible D match to TRBD1 (6 bases). The CDR3 loop spans 14 amino acids. The germline CDR1 and CDR2 sequences are SGHTA and FQGNSA. V was cut by 5 bases and J by 6 bases, with 15 bases left in between. CDR3 bases: TGTGCCAGCAGCCTTGGACAGACGGCGGATACGCAGTATTTT. As protein: CASSLGQTADTQYF. Based on the CDR3 plus reference TRBV7-2 and TRBJ2-3, the full variable domain is GAGVSQSPSNKVTEKGKDVELRCDPISGHTALYWYRQSLGQGLEFLIYFQGNSAPDKSGLPSDRFSAERTGGSVSTLTIQRTQQEDSAVYLCASSLGQTADTQYFGPGTRLTVL.

This clone was recorded only once. The CDR3 here is CASRPTGGYNEQFF. The DNA of the CDR3 is TGTGCCAGCAGACCCACAGGGGGCTACAATGAGCAGTTCTTC. V is TRBV2 and J is TRBJ2-1, with TRBD1 matching over 8 bases. V trimming: 6 bases; J trimming: 3 bases; junction bases outside the gene matches: 4. The CDR3 sequence is 14 residues long. In germline, CDR1 is SNHLY, CDR2 FYNNEI.

The chain joins TRBV7-2 to TRBJ1-2, with TRBD1 as a possible D gene (5 bases). Per germline, CDR1 SGHTA and CDR2 FQGNSA. The V gene lost 0 bases and the J gene lost 4 bases, with 15 bases spanning the gap. There are 16 residues in the CDR3. The CDR3 loop reads CASSLAGQRRSYGYTF. CDR3 nucleotides: TGTGCCAGCAGCTTAGCTGGACAACGGCGGAGCTATGGCTACACCTTC.

This chain links TRBV7-2 with TRBJ1-3; D unresolved. The ends were cut back, 5 bases at V and 0 bases at J, with 8 bases in the middle. This CDR3 comprises 14 residues. Germline V gene lookup returns CDR1 SGHTA and CDR2 FQGNSA. The CDR3 here is CASSPRISGNTIYF. The CDR3 DNA is TGTGCCAGCAGCCCCCGAATCTCTGGAAACACCATATATTTT.

This chain links TRBV6-4 with TRBJ1-6; the D is unclear. CDR1 and CDR2 (germline): MRHNA, SNTAGT. This CDR3 has 14 residues. Trimming shortened V by 5 bases and J by 4 bases, and 9 bases separated the two germline ends. CDR3 in DNA: TGTGCCAGCAGTACCCAGCCTTATAATTCACCCCTCCACTTT. It codes for CASSTQPYNSPLHF.

This chain joins TRBV5-1 and TRBJ1-2; D not resolved. The CDR3 has 14 residues. Germline V gene lookup returns CDR1 SGHRS and CDR2 YFSETQ. Trimming stripped 1 base from V and 3 bases from J, with 10 bases between. CDR3 nucleotides: TGCGCCAGCAGCTTGAACGCCGCAGACTATGGCTACACCTTC. Its protein product is CASSLNAADYGYTF. The whole variable domain, remainder taken from reference TRBV5-1 and TRBJ1-2, is KAGVTQTPRYLIKTRGQQVTLSCSPISGHRSVSWYQQTPGQGLQFLFEYFSETQRNKGNFPGRFSGRQFSNSRSEMNVSTLELGDSALYLCASSLNAADYGYTFGSGTRLTVV.